Here is one TCR beta chain with its context. The antigen is unknown. The PCR used 60 Vbeta and 13 Jbeta primers. TCRdb keeps only in-frame clones here, not all; method: immunoSEQ multiplex PCR. The sample shows about 140,000 clones, 80% of them seen only once. The sample belongs to a study of cytomegalovirus exposure and HLA in healthy donors. Study conclusions and caveats: Within a later analysis, the majority of CMV-associated TCR beta chains appeared HLA-restricted. In the analysis, some V segments, TRBV6-2 and TRBV6-3 included, were excluded as indistinguishable.

The CDR3 runs to 14 residues. Unmatched junction bases numbered 1, after V lost 3 bases and J lost 5 bases. Germline values: CDR1 KGHSH, CDR2 LQKENI. The receptor's source is a woman in her thirties or forties in good health and CMV-seronegative. The source material was PBMCs. This chain connects TRBV18 to TRBJ1-5; 10 bases are a match to TRBD1. The CDR3 reads CASSPTGGYQPQHF. CDR3 DNA sequence: TGTGCCAGCTCACCGACAGGGGGCTATCAGCCCCAGCATTTT.